These 25 T cell receptor beta chains were sequenced from one sample in a study of neurological immune-mediated disorders. MiXCR was run by TCRdb on the 5' RACE reads, yielding one entry per CDR3 protein. The sample consists of tens of thousands of distinct CDR3 sequences, roughly 3.3% of them appearing once. The sequenced sample was PBMCs. The source is a woman aged 45-65 years with multiple sclerosis.

This clonotype was recorded many times. V is TRBV5-1 and J is TRBJ2-7; 12 nucleotides line up with TRBD1. Germline CDR1 reads SGHRS; CDR2 reads YFSETQ. Losses at the gene ends were 4 bases for V and 7 bases for J; bases not matched to a gene: 6. The CDR3 loop spans 14 amino acids. The CDR3 protein is CASSAGQGAGEQYF. CDR3 nucleotide sequence: TGCGCCAGCAGCGCGGGACAGGGGGCGGGGGAGCAGTACTTC.

This clonotype was seen ten or more times. The chain carries TRBV20-1 and TRBJ2-3, with D possibly TRBD2 on 6 matching bases. This CDR3 region has 13 residues. The germline gives CDR1 DFQATT, CDR2 SNEGSKA (reference sequence). Trimming shortened V by 6 bases and J by 11 bases, and 21 bases separated the two germline ends. The CDR3 here is CSATHGTFGRQYF. Here the CDR3 DNA reads TGCAGTGCCACCCACGGGACTTTCGGTAGGCAGTATTTT.

This clonotype showed up many times. Here the CDR3 DNA reads TGTGCCAGCAGCTTAGGGTTCAATGAGCAGTTCTTC. It specifies CASSLGFNEQFF. J is TRBJ2-1 and V is TRBV7-8; D is ambiguous. Looked up from germline, CDR1 is SGHVS and CDR2 is FQNEAQ. This CDR3 is 12 amino acids long. Trimming took off 1 base at V and 6 bases at J, with 4 bases between the two ends.

This clonotype was seen ten or more times. The chain employs TRBV15 and TRBJ1-1; D is undetermined. This CDR3 comprises 13 residues. V lost 0 bases, J lost 6 bases, and 8 bases lay in between. Germline V gene lookup returns CDR1 LNHNV and CDR2 YYDKDF (reference sequence). CDR3 DNA sequence: TGTGCCACCAGCAGAGATCAATTCTCTGAAGCTTTCTTT. Encoded protein: CATSRDQFSEAFF.

This clonotype was counted ten times or more. This chain connects TRBV3-1 to TRBJ2-5, with TRBD2 identical over 7 bases. The J segment lost 1 base and the V segment lost 6 bases, leaving 11 bases of the junction unmatched. CDR1 and CDR2 from the germline V gene are LGHDT and YNNKEL (reference sequence). CDR3 length equals 16 residues. CDR3 amino acids: CASSRLGGSPQETQYF. The CDR3 region has the DNA TGTGCCAGCAGTCGCCTCGGCGGGAGTCCCCAAGAGACCCAGTACTTC.

There are many counts of this clonotype. The rearrangement uses TRBV7-6 and TRBJ2-3; D unresolved. CDR3 size: 15 residues. V lost 2 bases and J 4 bases, leaving 13 bases between the germline ends. The V gene's germline CDR1 is SGHVS and CDR2 FNYEAQ. The CDR3 protein is CASSLNAALADTQYF. The CDR3 nucleotides read TGTGCCAGCAGCTTAAATGCTGCCTTGGCAGATACGCAGTATTTT.

The V call is TRBV12-3 or TRBV12-4, the J call TRBJ1-2; 9 nucleotides agree with TRBD1. Trimming took 5 bases from V and 7 from J; bases not matched to a gene: 5. This CDR3 spans 13 amino acids. The CDR3 sequence: CASSGQGRGGYTF. For the CDR3, the DNA is TGTGCCAGCAGTGGACAGGGGCGGGGTGGCTACACCTTC.

This clonotype was observed a few times. V and J are TRBV20-1 and TRBJ1-5, with D uncertain. The CDR3 covers 13 residues. CDR1 DFQATT and CDR2 SNEGSKA come from the germline V gene (reference sequence). Trimming cost V 5 bases and J 3 bases, with 11 bases left between them. CDR3 sequence reads: CSAAGGINQPQHF. In DNA, the CDR3 is TGCAGTGCTGCGGGCGGAATCAATCAGCCCCAGCATTTT.

This clonotype was recorded many times. J is TRBJ1-5 and V is TRBV12-3 or TRBV12-4; weak D call: TRBD1 (6 bases). This CDR3 contains 13 residues. With 5 bases removed from V and 6 bases from J, the gap between germline ends came to 11 bases. The CDR3 loop reads CASSKQGSQPQHF. The CDR3 DNA reads as TGTGCCAGCAGTAAGCAGGGGAGTCAGCCCCAGCATTTT.

Ten or more counts support this clonotype. The rearrangement links TRBV5-1 to TRBJ1-2, with D perhaps TRBD1 (6 bases). Trimming removed 0 bases at V and 4 bases at J, with 13 bases between. CDR1 SGHRS and CDR2 YFSETQ come from the germline V gene. The CDR3 spans 15 residues. CDR3 sequence reads: CASSLEVGGTYGYTF. CDR3 DNA: TGCGCCAGCAGCTTGGAGGTAGGGGGGACCTATGGCTACACCTTC.

This clonotype was observed a few times. The chain recombines TRBV6-5 with TRBJ2-7, with a tentative D call TRBD2 (5 bases). The CDR3 is 12 amino acids. Germline CDR1 MNHEY, CDR2 SVGAGI. V lost 6 bases, J lost 10 bases, and 16 bases lay in between. As DNA, the CDR3 is TGTGCCAGCAGACTAGGTCTTGGTAAACAGTACTTC. Translating it yields CASRLGLGKQYF.

This clonotype has a count of ten or more. This chain connects TRBV9 to TRBJ2-3; D may be TRBD2 (7 bases). CDR3 length: 16 amino acids. V lost 4 bases and J lost 7, with 22 bases in between. Germline loops: CDR1 SGDLS, CDR2 YYNGEE. CDR3 in amino acids: CASSSLGGGAIYTQYF. In DNA form, the CDR3 reads TGTGCCAGCAGCTCCCTCGGAGGGGGGGCCATATATACGCAGTATTTT.

There are many counts of this clonotype. This chain uses TRBV20-1 with TRBJ2-2; the D is unclear. The V end lost 0 bases, the J end lost 4 bases, and 9 bases lay between the germline ends. The CDR3 is made up of 14 amino acids. Germline V gene lookup returns CDR1 DFQATT and CDR2 SNEGSKA (reference sequence). CDR3 DNA sequence: TGCAGTGCTAGAGATGGCTCTACCACCGGGGAGCTGTTTTTT. Translated, it gives CSARDGSTTGELFF.

In this sample, this clonotype turned up a few times. The V gene is TRBV10-1, the J gene TRBJ2-1; no clear D. Per the germline V gene, CDR1 is WNHNN and CDR2 is SYGVQD (reference sequence). The CDR3 length is 14 residues. The V and J ends lost 6 bases and 0 bases respectively, with 9 bases between them. In DNA form, the CDR3 reads TGCGCCAGCAGCGCCGCGAGCTCCTACAATGAGCAGTTCTTC. Translating gives CASSAASSYNEQFF.

This clonotype has ten or more counts. The rearrangement joins TRBV27 to TRBJ1-2, with 8 positions matching TRBD1. The V segment lost 6 bases and the J segment 7 bases; nucleotides outside the gene matches: 4. CDR1 and CDR2 from the germline V gene are MNHEY and SMNVEV (reference sequence). The CDR3 totals 12 residues. The CDR3 is CASRQGAGGYTF. DNA for the CDR3: TGTGCCAGCAGGCAGGGGGCTGGTGGCTACACCTTC.

This clonotype showed up many times. The chain joins TRBV9 to TRBJ2-3, with 9 nucleotides matching TRBD2. Germline CDR1 and CDR2: SGDLS and YYNGEE. The CDR3 covers 17 residues. The V segment lost 0 bases and the J segment 1 base; nucleotides outside the gene matches: 6. CDR3 sequence: CASSVAPSGGRTDTQYF. CDR3 DNA: TGTGCCAGCAGCGTAGCGCCGAGCGGGGGGCGCACAGATACGCAGTATTTT.

This clonotype was seen many times. The chain combines TRBV4-2 with TRBJ2-7; no definite D call. CDR1 is LGHNA, CDR2 YNFKEQ, per germline. The V and J ends lost 4 bases and 5 bases respectively, with 15 bases between them. The CDR3 is 14 amino acids. The CDR3 region has the DNA TGTGCCAGCAGCCGCGATCGGAGCCGCCACGAGCAGTACTTC. Protein: CASSRDRSRHEQYF.

This clonotype was counted ten times or more. The genes are TRBV7-2 and TRBJ2-4; D possibly matches TRBD1 or TRBD2 (5 bases each). Trimming removed 1 base at V and 0 bases at J, with 19 bases between. CDR1 SGHTA and CDR2 FQGNSA come from the germline V gene. The CDR3 extends over 19 amino acids. The DNA for the CDR3 is TGTGCCAGCAGCTTAGGACCCCAGGTCGAGGGGTTAGCCAAAAACATTCAGTACTTC. Its translation: CASSLGPQVEGLAKNIQYF.

This chain uses TRBV18 with TRBJ1-2; no definite D call. Germline V gene sequence: CDR1 KGHSH, CDR2 LQKENI. V was cut by 4 bases and J by 0 bases, with 15 bases left in between. This CDR3 region has 16 residues. This CDR3 reads CASSLQAGEANYGYTF. Here the CDR3 DNA reads TGTGCCAGCTCACTTCAGGCTGGAGAAGCTAACTATGGCTACACCTTC.

This clonotype has at least ten counts. The V call is TRBV21-1, the J call TRBJ2-7. TRBV21-1 is marked as a pseudogene. This CDR3 comprises 11 residues. Written as DNA, the CDR3 is TGTGCCAGCAAAGCACGCGGCGAGCAGTACTTC. This translates into CASKARGEQYF.

The chain joins TRBV4-3 to TRBJ1-6, with D unclear. The CDR3 is 14 residues long. Germline V gives CDR1 LGHNA, CDR2 YSLEER. V was cut by 0 bases and J by 11 bases, with 11 bases left in between. The CDR3 here is CASSQDGWVPPLHF. The CDR3 DNA reads as TGCGCCAGCAGCCAAGATGGTTGGGTTCCACCCCTCCACTTT.

As to this clonotype: The germline gene is not matched at one end of the junction; a read error may be the cause. The rearrangement joins TRBV5-1 to TRBJ1-6; D is unresolved. CDR1 SGHRS and CDR2 YFSETQ come from the germline V gene. There are 13 residues in the CDR3. The CDR3 DNA follows: TGCGCCAGCAGCCCGAGTTCGTTATCAACCCTCAACTTT. Translating gives CASSPSSLSTLNF.

This clonotype was found many times. J is TRBJ2-7 and V is TRBV20-1; tentatively, D is TRBD2 (5 bases). Germline V gives CDR1 DFQATT, CDR2 SNEGSKA (reference sequence). Deletions cut 6 bases from V and 6 bases from J, with 18 bases between. CDR3 length: 13 residues. This CDR3 is CSATPTSFLEQYF. The DNA of the CDR3 is TGCAGTGCCACACCTACTAGTTTTCTCGAGCAGTACTTC.

This clonotype was observed many times. This rearrangement joins TRBV15 to TRBJ1-1, with D hard to call. Germline V lookup: CDR1 LNHNV, CDR2 YYDKDF (reference sequence). The CDR3 runs to 13 residues. V was clipped by 3 bases and J by 5 bases, with 10 bases between them. CDR3 amino acids: CATSSPHLTEAFF. CDR3 DNA sequence: TGTGCCACCAGCAGCCCACATTTGACTGAAGCTTTCTTT. The full variable domain, completed using reference TRBV15 and TRBJ1-1, is DAMVIQNPRYQVTQFGKPVTLSCSQTLNHNVMYWYQQKSSQAPKLLFHYYDKDFNNEADTPDNFQSRRPNTSFCFLDIRSPGLGDTAMYLCATSSPHLTEAFFGQGTRLTVV.

This clonotype was recorded many times. The gene calls are TRBV20-1 and TRBJ2-1, with D possibly TRBD2 on 5 matching bases. This CDR3 contains 19 residues. Germline-derived CDR1 and CDR2 are DFQATT and SNEGSKA (reference sequence). V gave up 6 bases and J gave up 4 bases, with 31 bases separating them. This CDR3 is CSAIRRIARLNQGYNEQFF. CDR3 DNA: TGCAGTGCGATACGGAGGATAGCCCGTTTAAATCAAGGGTACAATGAGCAGTTCTTC.